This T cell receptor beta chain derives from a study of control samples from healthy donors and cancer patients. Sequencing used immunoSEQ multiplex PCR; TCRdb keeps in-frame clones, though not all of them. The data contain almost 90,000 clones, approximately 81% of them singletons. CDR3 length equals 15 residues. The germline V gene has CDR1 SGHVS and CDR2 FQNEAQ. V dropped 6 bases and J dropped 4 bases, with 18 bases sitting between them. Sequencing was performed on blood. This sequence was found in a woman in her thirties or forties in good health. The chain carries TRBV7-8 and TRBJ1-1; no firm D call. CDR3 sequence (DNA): TGTGCCAGCAGTCTAGAGCTCCCATTTACCACTGAAGCTTTCTTT. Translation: CASSLELPFTTEAFF.